The rows below give T cell receptor beta chains drawn from one sample of a study of blood T cells in healthy people across ages. TCRdb re-called the 5' RACE reads with MiXCR, one entry per CDR3 protein. The sample consists of hundreds of thousands of distinct CDR3 sequences, 20% to 30% of them appearing once. These data were also reused for a study on T cells of mothers and their children.

The material sequenced was blood. The receptors were gathered from a boy aged 5-17 years in good health. CDR3s include the opening cysteine and the closing phenylalanine or tryptophan. Not all rows give a size; the values are once, few, many and, for expanded clones, a class.

length: 13
size: few
V: TRBV7-2
J: TRBJ2-7
CDR3: CASSTPLRHEQYF

length: 15
size: .
V: TRBV6-5
J: .
CDR3: CASRAGLAISYEQYF

length: 13
size: .
V: TRBV4-1
J: TRBJ2-1
CDR3: CASSLLPRNEQFF

length: 12
size: .
V: TRBV10-3
J: TRBJ1-2
CDR3: CAISKDRVGYTF

length: 15
size: few
V: TRBV5-1
J: TRBJ2-5
CDR3: CASSLVAGEQETQYF

length: 13
size: many
V: TRBV6-5
J: TRBJ1-2
CDR3: CASSPRATYGYTF

length: 13
size: .
V: TRBV5-4
J: TRBJ1-1
CDR3: CASSLDRTDKAFF

length: 11
size: .
V: TRBV20-1
J: TRBJ1-4
CDR3: CSGRSNEKLFF

length: 12
size: few
V: TRBV7-9
J: TRBJ1-2
CDR3: CASSTDHYGYTF

length: 16
size: .
V: TRBV7-2
J: TRBJ2-3
CDR3: CASSDGTFRPSDTQYF

length: 14
size: .
V: TRBV20-1
J: TRBJ2-7
CDR3: CSARDLRIHYEQYF

length: 12
size: .
V: TRBV20-1
J: TRBJ2-7
CDR3: CSVPRGAYEQYF

length: 16
size: .
V: TRBV5-1
J: TRBJ2-3
CDR3: CASSGKPTRRTDTQYF

length: 15
size: .
V: TRBV11-2
J: TRBJ2-3
CDR3: CASSLSSRSTDTQYF

length: 15
size: .
V: TRBV6-1
J: TRBJ1-5
CDR3: CASSDWAGFKAPQHF

length: 15
size: .
V: TRBV12-3/TRBV12-4
J: TRBJ1-4
CDR3: CASSPPQGGDEKLFF

length: 16
size: few
V: TRBV28
J: TRBJ2-7
CDR3: CASRETSGTGGREQYF

length: 15
size: .
V: TRBV20-1
J: TRBJ2-3
CDR3: CSASASGQTKDTQYF

length: 15
size: few
V: TRBV9
J: TRBJ1-6
CDR3: CASSVGQANNSPLHF

length: 14
size: .
V: TRBV6-5
J: TRBJ2-5
CDR3: CASSFSWGGETQYF

length: 16
size: once
V: TRBV7-9
J: TRBJ2-4
CDR3: CASSRSEQVAKNIQYF

length: 17
size: .
V: TRBV6-5
J: TRBJ2-1
CDR3: CASSFKTGTGPFNEQFF

length: 13
size: few
V: TRBV11-2
J: TRBJ1-6
CDR3: CASSFQEGSPLHF

length: 16
size: .
V: TRBV4-1
J: TRBJ2-5
CDR3: CANSQVGHRGQETQYF

length: 15
size: few
V: TRBV24-1
J: TRBJ2-1
CDR3: CATSLSGGTDNEQFF

length: 14
size: .
V: TRBV11-2
J: .
CDR3: CASSLQGVGNEQFF

length: 16
size: .
V: TRBV4-1
J: TRBJ2-6
CDR3: CASSQGQARGANVLTF

length: 14
size: .
V: TRBV30
J: TRBJ2-1
CDR3: CAWRLAGGLNEQFF

length: 15
size: few
V: TRBV7-3
J: TRBJ1-4
CDR3: CASSQGTGTNEKLFF

length: 14
size: .
V: TRBV3-1
J: TRBJ2-4
CDR3: CASSPSGSSDIQYF

length: 13
size: .
V: TRBV11-2
J: TRBJ2-3
CDR3: CASSSRPTDTQYF

length: 13
size: few
V: TRBV5-1
J: TRBJ2-5
CDR3: CASSRWDTETQYF

length: 14
size: .
V: TRBV20-1
J: TRBJ2-7
CDR3: CSARGFIGQPEQYF

length: 15
size: few
V: TRBV24-1
J: TRBJ2-1
CDR3: CATSDFSSGDNEQFF

length: 14
size: many
V: TRBV5-8
J: TRBJ2-2
CDR3: CASSTGLNTGELFF

length: 14
size: few
V: TRBV7-2
J: TRBJ2-1
CDR3: CASTITGDQETQHF

length: 13
size: few
V: TRBV9
J: TRBJ1-2
CDR3: CASSVTSKYGYTF

length: 14
size: few
V: TRBV5-1
J: TRBJ2-7
CDR3: CASANSGQGYEQYF

length: 14
size: .
V: TRBV9
J: TRBJ1-4
CDR3: CASSVAGGNEKLFF

length: 16
size: .
V: TRBV10-3
J: TRBJ2-7
CDR3: CAISESQGQTSYEQYF

length: 15
size: few
V: TRBV15
J: TRBJ1-1
CDR3: CATSRGEWGNTEAFF

length: 14
size: .
V: TRBV10-3
J: TRBJ1-2
CDR3: CAIRPGQANYGYTF

length: 17
size: few
V: TRBV10-3
J: TRBJ2-1
CDR3: CAISATGQRGLYNEQSF

length: 16
size: .
V: TRBV24-1
J: .
CDR3: CATSDPTGVAYNEQFF

length: 12
size: few
V: TRBV29-1
J: TRBJ2-3
CDR3: CSLTGGTDTQYF

length: 17
size: few
V: TRBV20-1
J: .
CDR3: CSARPSWGQGGQETQYF

length: 15
size: .
V: TRBV11-2
J: TRBJ2-1
CDR3: CASSLGRGDYNEQFF

length: 15
size: .
V: TRBV7-9
J: TRBJ2-2
CDR3: CASSPPKQGTGELFF